A single sample is the source of the 24 T cell receptor beta chains below, sequenced in a study of cytomegalovirus exposure and HLA in healthy donors. Researchers ran the PCR with 60 Vbeta and 13 Jbeta primers. Libraries were prepared by immunoSEQ multiplex PCR; TCRdb keeps only in-frame clonotypes and omits some of them. The sample holds some 190,000 clones, about 85% seen once. The sequenced material came from PBMCs. These receptors came from a girl under 18 in good health and CMV-seropositive.

This CDR3 is CASSPGSFSPRTEAFF. In DNA, the CDR3 is TGTGCCAGCTCACCAGGGAGCTTCTCCCCAAGAACTGAAGCTTTCTTT. The rearrangement links TRBV18 to TRBJ1-1; D is uncertain. Germline CDR1 and CDR2: KGHSH and LQKENI. Trimming pared 2 bases from V and 5 bases from J, leaving 18 bases between. CDR3 length equals 16 residues. The variable domain in full, with the rest retrieved from reference TRBV18 and TRBJ1-1, is NAGVMQNPRHLVRRRGQEARLRCSPMKGHSHVYWYRQLPEEGLKFMVYLQKENIIDESGMPKERFSAEFPKEGPSILRIQQVVRGDSAAYFCASSPGSFSPRTEAFFGQGTRLTVV.

This clone occurred once. The chain has TRBV6-1 and TRBJ2-7; 8 bases match TRBD2. Germline CDR1 MNHNS, CDR2 SASEGT. The trim removed 6 bases at V and 0 bases at J, leaving 7 bases unmatched. This CDR3 region has 15 residues. CDR3 nucleotide sequence: TGTGCCAGCAGCCCTACTAGCGGCAGCTCCTACGAGCAGTACTTC. Translating gives CASSPTSGSSYEQYF.

This chain links TRBV10-3 with TRBJ2-1; 11 nucleotides agree with TRBD2. Losses at the gene ends were 11 bases for V and 0 bases for J; bases not matched to a gene: 9. The V gene's germline CDR1 is ENHRY and CDR2 SYGVKD. The CDR3 is 16 amino acids. This chain's CDR3 is CASTGTSGSSYNEQFF. In DNA form, the CDR3 reads TGTGCCTCCACCGGGACTAGCGGAAGCTCCTACAATGAGCAGTTCTTC.

The chain recombines TRBV7-9 with TRBJ2-7; TRBD2 matches 12 bases. Losses at the gene ends were 1 base for V and 7 bases for J; bases not matched to a gene: 5. Germline values: CDR1 SEHNR, CDR2 FQNEAQ (reference sequence). This CDR3 contains 15 residues. The CDR3 DNA reads as TGTGCCAGCAGCTTAGGTAGACTAGCGGGAGAAGAGCAGTACTTC. This encodes CASSLGRLAGEEQYF.

There are a few counts of this clone. J is TRBJ2-7 and V is TRBV7-6; D may be TRBD2 (6 bases). V lost 3 bases, J lost 7 bases, and 16 bases lay in between. The CDR3 contains 14 residues. The germline gives CDR1 SGHVS, CDR2 FNYEAQ. The CDR3 loop reads CASSFTYGGREQYF. The DNA of the CDR3 is TGTGCCAGCAGCTTTACATACGGGGGAAGAGAGCAGTACTTC.

The chain carries TRBV5-1 and TRBJ2-2, with 16 bases aligning to TRBD2. V lost 4 bases to trimming and J lost 5 bases; unmatched junction nucleotides: 5. The CDR3 has 17 residues. CDR1 is SGHRS, CDR2 YFSETQ, per germline. The CDR3 DNA sequence: TGCGCCAGCAGCACGGGACTAGCGGGAGGGTCGACCGGGGAGCTGTTTTTT. Protein: CASSTGLAGGSTGELFF.

This rearrangement joins TRBV11-2 to TRBJ1-1; tentative D call: TRBD1 (6 bases). Germline CDR1 and CDR2: SGHAT and FQNNGV. V was pared by 1 base and J by 7 bases, with 25 bases between. The CDR3 extends over 18 amino acids. CDR3 coding DNA: TGTGCCAGCAGCTTAGGCTCGGACAGTTTGGTCCCCGCCAATGAAGCTTTCTTT. It translates to CASSLGSDSLVPANEAFF.

The CDR3 DNA reads as TGTGCCACCAGCAAACCGACTAGTATGAACACAGATACGCAGTATTTT. Translated: CATSKPTSMNTDTQYF. This sequence joins TRBV15 and TRBJ2-3, with D possibly TRBD2 on 6 matching bases. The V gene lost 4 bases and the J gene lost 2 bases, with 16 bases spanning the gap. This CDR3 spans 16 amino acids. The germline V gene has CDR1 LNHNV and CDR2 YYDKDF (reference sequence).

This rearrangement joins TRBV10-3 to TRBJ2-5; the D gene is possibly TRBD1 (6 bases). CDR1 ENHRY and CDR2 SYGVKD come from the germline V gene. The CDR3 runs to 15 residues. V was cut by 0 bases and J by 3 bases, with 11 bases left in between. The CDR3 coding sequence is TGTGCCATCAGTGAGTCGCTAAGGGGGAAAGAGACCCAGTACTTC. This codes for CAISESLRGKETQYF.

CDR3 sequence reads: CASSSKGLFSGNTIYF. The CDR3 bases are TGTGCCAGCAGTTCCAAAGGACTCTTCTCTGGAAACACCATATATTTT. The chain uses TRBV6-5 and TRBJ1-3; D ambiguous. The ends were cut back, 4 bases at V and 0 bases at J, with 13 bases in the middle. The CDR3 spans 16 residues. Germline V gene sequence: CDR1 MNHEY, CDR2 SVGAGI.

V and J are TRBV20-1 and TRBJ2-7; weak D call: TRBD2 (6 bases). Germline V lookup: CDR1 DFQATT, CDR2 SNEGSKA (reference sequence). CDR3 length equals 11 residues. The V end was cut by 3 bases, the J end by 3 bases, with 6 bases between. Written as DNA, the CDR3 is TGCAGTGCTAGCGGGGGCTACGAGCAGTACTTC. Residues: CSASGGYEQYF.

The chain combines TRBV9 with TRBJ1-4, with no clear D. Deletions cut 3 bases from V and 4 bases from J, with 10 bases between. This CDR3 comprises 14 residues. Germline values: CDR1 SGDLS, CDR2 YYNGEE. The CDR3 DNA reads as TGTGCCAGCAGCGCCACAGTACATAATGAAAAACTGTTTTTT. Its protein is CASSATVHNEKLFF.

The chain employs TRBV7-9 and TRBJ2-7; 8 bases agree with TRBD1. V shed 8 bases and J 5 bases; nucleotides not matched to a gene: 11. The CDR3 sequence is 14 residues long. From germline, CDR1 is SEHNR and CDR2 FQNEAQ (reference sequence). The CDR3 loop is CASGSGQGRNEQYF. The CDR3 DNA is TGTGCCAGCGGCTCCGGACAGGGACGAAACGAGCAGTACTTC.

The V and J genes are TRBV10-3 and TRBJ1-1, with D uncertain. The CDR3 runs 14 residues. Germline V lookup: CDR1 ENHRY, CDR2 SYGVKD. With 1 base removed from V and 3 bases from J, the gap between germline ends came to 9 bases. The CDR3 DNA sequence: TGTGCCATCAGTGAGTGGGAGGTCCACACTGAAGCTTTCTTT. Its translation is CAISEWEVHTEAFF.

The rearrangement joins TRBV30 to TRBJ1-2; no reliable D call. Germline V gene data show CDR1 as GTSNPN and CDR2 as SVGIG (reference sequence). The length of the CDR3 is 11 residues. V was shortened by 1 base and J by 12 bases, with 12 bases between the two germline ends. The CDR3 sequence: CAWSEPTIHTF. CDR3 DNA sequence: TGTGCCTGGAGTGAACCTACGATACACACCTTC.

This clone was seen only once. The CDR3 is CASRSSGVNTGELFF. CDR3 bases: TGTGCCAGCAGAAGTAGCGGAGTAAACACCGGGGAGCTGTTTTTT. V and J are TRBV7-2 and TRBJ2-2, with D possibly matching TRBD2 (6 bases). Trimming took off 6 bases at V and 2 bases at J, with 13 bases between the two ends. Germline CDR1 reads SGHTA; CDR2 reads FQGNSA. This CDR3 is 15 amino acids long.

Comments on this clone: Other DNA sequences of this sample code for an identical CDR3. The rearrangement links TRBV6-4 to TRBJ1-2, with 7 bases lining up with TRBD1. The CDR3 length is 14 residues. Trimming at V came to 6 bases and at J to 4 bases, leaving 8 bases not matched to a gene. Germline assignment: CDR1 MRHNA and CDR2 SNTAGT. DNA for the CDR3: TGTGCCAGCAGAGCGGACAGGCCGGGCTATGGCTACACCTTC. It translates to CASRADRPGYGYTF.

This clone was seen once. This chain links TRBV6-6 with TRBJ2-3; D might be TRBD2 (5 bases). The CDR3 extends over 15 amino acids. Trimming removed 7 bases at V and 4 bases at J, with 18 bases between. Germline V lookup: CDR1 MNHNY, CDR2 SVGAGI (reference sequence). For the CDR3, the DNA is TGTGCCAGCACCCCTGAGGGCGCAGGCCCAGATACGCAGTATTTT. Residues: CASTPEGAGPDTQYF.

This chain uses TRBV29-1 with TRBJ2-3; 9 bases are shared with TRBD2. The V segment lost 0 bases and the J segment 0 bases; nucleotides outside the gene matches: 7. The CDR3 runs to 17 residues. CDR1 is SQVTM and CDR2 is ANQGSEA in the germline V gene. CDR3 sequence (DNA): TGCAGCGTTGAAGACTTCTCTAGCGGGGCCAGCACAGATACGCAGTATTTT. Residues: CSVEDFSSGASTDTQYF.

The chain joins TRBV18 to TRBJ2-5; 8 bases are a match to TRBD2. The CDR3 is made up of 16 amino acids. CDR1 is KGHSH, CDR2 LQKENI, per germline. The V gene end was trimmed by 1 base and the J gene end by 4 bases; junction bases not matched to a gene: 8. This CDR3 reads CASSPREAGAGETQYF. Here the CDR3 DNA reads TGTGCCAGCTCACCACGCGAAGCGGGAGCAGGAGAGACCCAGTACTTC. The full variable domain, in which reference TRBV18 and TRBJ2-5 provide the parts outside the CDR3, is NAGVMQNPRHLVRRRGQEARLRCSPMKGHSHVYWYRQLPEEGLKFMVYLQKENIIDESGMPKERFSAEFPKEGPSILRIQQVVRGDSAAYFCASSPREAGAGETQYFGPGTRLLVL.

The chain is built from TRBV7-8 and TRBJ2-2; 9 bases are a match to TRBD2. CDR1 and CDR2 (germline): SGHVS, FQNEAQ. Germline trimming cut 4 bases from V and 5 bases from J; bases unmatched to any gene: 11. The CDR3 runs 17 residues. Written as DNA, the CDR3 is TGTGCCAGCAGCTCGGGAATAGCGGGAGTATGGACCGGGGAGCTGTTTTTT. Translation: CASSSGIAGVWTGELFF.

The chain uses TRBV25-1 and TRBJ2-5; tentative D call: TRBD1 (6 bases). Matching the DNA end better, TRBJ2-7 makes the J call doubtful. This CDR3 is 14 amino acids long. Looked up from germline, CDR1 is MGHDK and CDR2 is SYGVNS. For the CDR3, the DNA is TGTGCCAGCAGTGAAGAGGGGGTATACACCGAGCAGTACTTC. This codes for CASSEEGVYTEQYF.

The CDR3: CATSGAEKEQYF. The DNA for the CDR3 is TGTGCCACGAGCGGAGCGGAAAAAGAGCAGTACTTC. The chain is built from TRBV6-6 and TRBJ2-7; D is perhaps TRBD2 (5 bases). CDR3 length: 12 amino acids. Germline V gene sequence: CDR1 MNHNY, CDR2 SVGAGI (reference sequence). V was clipped by 10 bases and J by 7 bases, with 17 bases between them.

This chain links TRBV5-1 with TRBJ2-5; 10 bases align to TRBD2. The germline V gene has CDR1 SGHRS and CDR2 YFSETQ. V lost 4 bases, J lost 2 bases, and 8 bases stayed unmatched. The CDR3 is 16 amino acids. CDR3 bases: TGCGCCAGCAGCGGTACTAGCGGGACCATGCAAGAGACCCAGTACTTC. Encoded protein: CASSGTSGTMQETQYF.